This paragraph reports one T cell receptor (beta chain). What it recognizes is unknown. The data are from a study of CD8 T cells in ankylosing spondylitis. Study-wide results and limits: A subset of motif variants has previously been described in the synovial fluid and blood of reactive arthritis.

TCRdb ran MiXCR on the 5' RACE reads and lists one entry per CDR3 protein. The sample contains about 340,000 distinct CDR3 sequences, roughly 14% of which appear only once. The ends were cut back, 0 bases at V and 4 bases at J, with 7 bases in the middle. The V gene's germline CDR1 is SGHRS and CDR2 YFSETQ. This CDR3 region has 14 residues. The sequence was collected from a male donor with ankylosing spondylitis or in good health (not recorded which). The sequenced sample consisted of blood, either unsorted or a sorted T cell fraction (not recorded which). The chain recombines TRBV5-1 with TRBJ2-2; D gene uncertain. CDR3 in DNA: TGCGCCAGCAGCTTGGAACCCTCCACCGGGGAGCTGTTTTTT. It is translated as CASSLEPSTGELFF. The variable domain in full, with the rest retrieved from reference TRBV5-1 and TRBJ2-2, is KAGVTQTPRYLIKTRGQQVTLSCSPISGHRSVSWYQQTPGQGLQFLFEYFSETQRNKGNFPGRFSGRQFSNSRSEMNVSTLELGDSALYLCASSLEPSTGELFFGEGSRLTVL.